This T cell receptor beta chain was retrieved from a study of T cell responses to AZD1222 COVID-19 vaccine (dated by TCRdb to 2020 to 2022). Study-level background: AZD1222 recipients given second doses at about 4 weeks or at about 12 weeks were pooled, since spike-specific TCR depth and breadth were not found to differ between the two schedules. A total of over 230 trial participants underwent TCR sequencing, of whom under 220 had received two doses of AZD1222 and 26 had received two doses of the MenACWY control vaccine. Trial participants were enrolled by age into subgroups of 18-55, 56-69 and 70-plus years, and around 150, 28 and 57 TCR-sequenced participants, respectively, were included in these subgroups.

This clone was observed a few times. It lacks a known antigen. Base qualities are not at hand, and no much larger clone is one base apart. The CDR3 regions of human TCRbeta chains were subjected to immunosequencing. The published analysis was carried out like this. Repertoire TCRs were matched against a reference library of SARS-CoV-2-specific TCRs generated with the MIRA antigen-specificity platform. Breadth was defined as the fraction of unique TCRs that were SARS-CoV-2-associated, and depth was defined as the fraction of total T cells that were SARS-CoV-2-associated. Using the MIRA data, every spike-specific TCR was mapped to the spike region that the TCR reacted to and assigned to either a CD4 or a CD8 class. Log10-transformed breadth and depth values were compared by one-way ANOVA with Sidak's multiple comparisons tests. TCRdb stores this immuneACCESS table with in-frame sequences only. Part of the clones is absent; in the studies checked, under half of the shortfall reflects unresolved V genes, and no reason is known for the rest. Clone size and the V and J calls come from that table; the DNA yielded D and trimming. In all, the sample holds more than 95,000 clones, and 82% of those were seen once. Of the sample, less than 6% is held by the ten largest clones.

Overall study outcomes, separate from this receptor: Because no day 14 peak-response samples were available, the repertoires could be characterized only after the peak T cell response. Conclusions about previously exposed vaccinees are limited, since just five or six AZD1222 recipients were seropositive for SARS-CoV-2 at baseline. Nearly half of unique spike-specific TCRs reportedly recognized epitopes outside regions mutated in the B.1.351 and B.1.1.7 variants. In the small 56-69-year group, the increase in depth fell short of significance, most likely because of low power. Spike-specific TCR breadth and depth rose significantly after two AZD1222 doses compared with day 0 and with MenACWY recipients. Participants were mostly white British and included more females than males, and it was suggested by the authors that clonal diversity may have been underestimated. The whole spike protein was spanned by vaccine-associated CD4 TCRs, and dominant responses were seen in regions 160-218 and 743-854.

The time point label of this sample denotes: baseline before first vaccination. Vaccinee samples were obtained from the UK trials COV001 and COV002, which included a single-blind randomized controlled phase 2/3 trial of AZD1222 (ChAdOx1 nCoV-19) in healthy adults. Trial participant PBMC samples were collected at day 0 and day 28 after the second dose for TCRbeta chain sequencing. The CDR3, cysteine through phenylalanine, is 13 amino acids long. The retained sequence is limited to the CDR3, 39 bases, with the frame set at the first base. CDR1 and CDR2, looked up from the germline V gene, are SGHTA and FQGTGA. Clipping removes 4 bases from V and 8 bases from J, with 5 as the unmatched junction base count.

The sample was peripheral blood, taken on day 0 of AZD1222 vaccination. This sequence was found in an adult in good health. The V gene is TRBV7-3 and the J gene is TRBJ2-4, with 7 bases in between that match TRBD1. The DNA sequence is TGTGCCAGCAGCTCACAGGGGAGTGACATTCAGTACTTC. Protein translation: CASSSQGSDIQYF.